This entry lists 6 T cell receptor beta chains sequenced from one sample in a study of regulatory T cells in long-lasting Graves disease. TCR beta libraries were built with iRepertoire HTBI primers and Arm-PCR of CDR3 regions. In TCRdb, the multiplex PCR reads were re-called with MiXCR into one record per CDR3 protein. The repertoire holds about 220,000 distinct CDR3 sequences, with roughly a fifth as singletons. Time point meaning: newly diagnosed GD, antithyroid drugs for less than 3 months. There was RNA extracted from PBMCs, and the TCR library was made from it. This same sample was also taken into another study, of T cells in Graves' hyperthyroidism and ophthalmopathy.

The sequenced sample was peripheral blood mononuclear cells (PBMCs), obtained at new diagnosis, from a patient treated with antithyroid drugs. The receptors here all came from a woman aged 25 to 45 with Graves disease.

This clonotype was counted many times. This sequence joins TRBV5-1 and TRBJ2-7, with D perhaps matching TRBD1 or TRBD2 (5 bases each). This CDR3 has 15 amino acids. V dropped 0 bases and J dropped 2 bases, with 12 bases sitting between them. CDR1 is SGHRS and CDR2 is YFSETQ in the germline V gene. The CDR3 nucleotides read TGCGCCAGCAGCTTGGCGGGGACCGGAGCCTACGAGCAGTACTTC. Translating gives CASSLAGTGAYEQYF.

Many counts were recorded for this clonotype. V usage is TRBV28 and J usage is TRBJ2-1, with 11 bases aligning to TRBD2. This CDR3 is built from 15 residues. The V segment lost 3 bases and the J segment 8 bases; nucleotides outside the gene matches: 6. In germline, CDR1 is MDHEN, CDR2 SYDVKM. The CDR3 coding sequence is TGTGCCAGCAGTTTCCATAGCGGGAGGGTGCATGAGCAGTTCTTC. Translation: CASSFHSGRVHEQFF. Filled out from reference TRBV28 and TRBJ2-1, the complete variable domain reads DVKVTQSSRYLVKRTGEKVFLECVQDMDHENMFWYRQDPGLGLRLIYFSYDVKMKEKGDIPEGYSVSREKKERFSLILESASTNQTSMYLCASSFHSGRVHEQFFGPGTRLTVL.

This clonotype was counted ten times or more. CDR3 bases: TGTGCCAGCAGGACCACAGATACGCAGTATTTT. This gives the protein CASRTTDTQYF. The rearrangement links TRBV11-3 to TRBJ2-3; no clear D gene. V was pared by 6 bases and J by 2 bases, with 3 bases between. This CDR3 spans 11 amino acids. Germline assignment: CDR1 SGHNT and CDR2 YENEEA. Complete variable domain (other parts from reference TRBV11-3 and TRBJ2-3): EAGVVQSPRYKIIEKKQPVAFWCNPISGHNTLYWYLQNLGQGPELLIRYENEEAVDDSQLPKDRFSAERLKGVDSTLKIQPAELGDSAVYLCASRTTDTQYFGPGTRLTVL.

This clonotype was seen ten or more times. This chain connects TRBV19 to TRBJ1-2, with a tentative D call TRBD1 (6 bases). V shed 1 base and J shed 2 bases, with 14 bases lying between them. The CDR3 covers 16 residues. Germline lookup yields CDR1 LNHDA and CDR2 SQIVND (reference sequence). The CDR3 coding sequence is TGTGCCAGTAGTATAGTGCTACGGGGGCAAAACTATGGCTACACCTTC. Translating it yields CASSIVLRGQNYGYTF.

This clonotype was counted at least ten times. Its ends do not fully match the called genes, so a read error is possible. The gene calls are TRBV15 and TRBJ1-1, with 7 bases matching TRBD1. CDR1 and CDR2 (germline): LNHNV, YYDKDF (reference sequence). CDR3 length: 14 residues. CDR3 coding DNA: TGTGCCACCAGCGGAGAGGGGGCGATCACTGAAGCTTTCTTT. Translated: CATSGEGAITEAFF.

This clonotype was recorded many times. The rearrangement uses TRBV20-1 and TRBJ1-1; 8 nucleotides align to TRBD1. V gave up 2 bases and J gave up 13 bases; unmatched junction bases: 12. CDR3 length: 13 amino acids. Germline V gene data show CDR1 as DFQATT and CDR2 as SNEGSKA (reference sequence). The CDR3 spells CSARRMGQDIGFF. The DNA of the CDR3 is TGCAGTGCTAGAAGGATGGGACAGGACATCGGTTTCTTT.